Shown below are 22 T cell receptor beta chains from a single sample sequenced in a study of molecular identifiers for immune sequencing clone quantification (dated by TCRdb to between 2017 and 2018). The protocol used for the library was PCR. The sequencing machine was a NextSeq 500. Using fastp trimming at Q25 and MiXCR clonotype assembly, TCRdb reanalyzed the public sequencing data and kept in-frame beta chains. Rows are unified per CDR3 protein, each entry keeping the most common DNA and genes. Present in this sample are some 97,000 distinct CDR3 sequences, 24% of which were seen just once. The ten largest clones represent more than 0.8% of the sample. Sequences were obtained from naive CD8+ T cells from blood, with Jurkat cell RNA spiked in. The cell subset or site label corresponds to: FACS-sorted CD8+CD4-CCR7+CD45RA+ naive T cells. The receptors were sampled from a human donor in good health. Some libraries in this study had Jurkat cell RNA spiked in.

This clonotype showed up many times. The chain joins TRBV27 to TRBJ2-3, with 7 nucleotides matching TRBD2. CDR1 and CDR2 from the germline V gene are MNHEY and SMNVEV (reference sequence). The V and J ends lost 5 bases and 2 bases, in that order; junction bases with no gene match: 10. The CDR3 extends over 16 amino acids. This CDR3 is CASSPNRDYFTDTQYF. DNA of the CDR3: TGTGCCAGCAGTCCTAATCGGGACTATTTCACAGATACGCAGTATTTT.

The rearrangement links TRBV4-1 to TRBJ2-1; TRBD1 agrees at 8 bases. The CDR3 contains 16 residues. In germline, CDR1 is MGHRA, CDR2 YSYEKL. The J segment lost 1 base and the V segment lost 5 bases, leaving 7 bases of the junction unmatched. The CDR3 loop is CASSTSGTGSYNEQFF. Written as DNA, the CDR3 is TGCGCCAGCAGCACATCCGGGACAGGATCCTACAATGAGCAGTTCTTC.

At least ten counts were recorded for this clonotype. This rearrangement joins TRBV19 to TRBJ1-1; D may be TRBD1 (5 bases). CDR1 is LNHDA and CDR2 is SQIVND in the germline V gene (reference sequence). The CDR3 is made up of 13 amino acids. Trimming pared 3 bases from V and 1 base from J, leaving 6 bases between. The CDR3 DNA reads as TGTGCCAGTAGTATCGGGACGAACACTGAAGCTTTCTTT. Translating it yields CASSIGTNTEAFF.

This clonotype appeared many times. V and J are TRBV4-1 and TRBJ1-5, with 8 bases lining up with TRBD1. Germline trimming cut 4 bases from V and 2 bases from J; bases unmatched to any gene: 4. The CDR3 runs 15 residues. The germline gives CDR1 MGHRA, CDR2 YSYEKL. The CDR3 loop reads CASSPTDRGNQPQHF. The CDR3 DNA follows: TGCGCCAGCAGCCCGACGGACAGGGGCAATCAGCCCCAGCATTTT.

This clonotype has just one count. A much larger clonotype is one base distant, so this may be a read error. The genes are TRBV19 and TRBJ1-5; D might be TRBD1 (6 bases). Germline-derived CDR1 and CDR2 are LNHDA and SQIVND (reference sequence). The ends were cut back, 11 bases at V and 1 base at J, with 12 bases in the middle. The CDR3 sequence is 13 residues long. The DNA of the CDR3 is TGTGCCTCCGCAGGGACAAGCAATCAGCCCCAGCATTTT. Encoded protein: CASAGTSNQPQHF.

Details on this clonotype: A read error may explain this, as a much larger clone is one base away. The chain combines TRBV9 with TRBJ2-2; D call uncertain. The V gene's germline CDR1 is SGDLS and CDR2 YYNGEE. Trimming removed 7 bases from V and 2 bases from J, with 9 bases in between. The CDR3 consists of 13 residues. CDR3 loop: CASRAENTGELFF. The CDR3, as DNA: TGTGCCAGCCGCGCGGAAAACACCGGGGAGCTGTTTTTT.

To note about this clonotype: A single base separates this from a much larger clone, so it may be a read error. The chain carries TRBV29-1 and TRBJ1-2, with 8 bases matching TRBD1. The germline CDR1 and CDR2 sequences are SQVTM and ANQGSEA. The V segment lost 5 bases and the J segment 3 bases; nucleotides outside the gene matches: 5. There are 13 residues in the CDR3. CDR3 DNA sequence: TGCAGCGTTCCCGGGACAGGCGACTATGGCTACACCTTC. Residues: CSVPGTGDYGYTF.

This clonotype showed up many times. In nucleotides, the CDR3 is TGTGCCAGCAGCTTCTATCAGAAACCGCGGGAGGACAGGGACCGCACAGATACGCAGTATTTT. It yields the protein CASSFYQKPREDRDRTDTQYF. The chain uses TRBV13 and TRBJ2-3; D possibly matches TRBD1 or TRBD2 (8 bases each). This CDR3 spans 21 amino acids. V lost 3 bases and J lost 1, with 29 bases in between. Per the germline V gene, CDR1 is PRHDT and CDR2 is FYEKMQ (reference sequence).

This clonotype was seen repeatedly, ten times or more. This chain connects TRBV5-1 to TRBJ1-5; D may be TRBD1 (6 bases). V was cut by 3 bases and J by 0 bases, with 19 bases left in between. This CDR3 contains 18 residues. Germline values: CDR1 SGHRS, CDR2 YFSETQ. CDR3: CASSYRATGQVSNQPQHF. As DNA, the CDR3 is TGCGCCAGCAGCTACAGAGCGACAGGACAAGTTAGCAATCAGCCCCAGCATTTT.

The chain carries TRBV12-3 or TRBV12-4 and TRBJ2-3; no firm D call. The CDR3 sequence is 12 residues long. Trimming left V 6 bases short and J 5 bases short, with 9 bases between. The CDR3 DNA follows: TGTGCCAGCAGCTCCTTAGGAGATACGCAGTATTTT. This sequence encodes CASSSLGDTQYF.

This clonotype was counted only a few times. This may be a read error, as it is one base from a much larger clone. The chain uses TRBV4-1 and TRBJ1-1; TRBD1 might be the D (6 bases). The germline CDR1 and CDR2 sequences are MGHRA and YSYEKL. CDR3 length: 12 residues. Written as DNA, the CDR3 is TGCGCCAGCAGCCAAACAGGGTCTGGGGCTTCCTTT. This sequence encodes CASSQTGSGASF.

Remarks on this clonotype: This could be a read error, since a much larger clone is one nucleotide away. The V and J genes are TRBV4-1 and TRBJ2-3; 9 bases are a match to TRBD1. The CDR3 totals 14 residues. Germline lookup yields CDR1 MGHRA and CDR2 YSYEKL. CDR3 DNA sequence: TGCGCCAGCAGCCAGAACAGGGGGCAGGATACGCGGTATTTT. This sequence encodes CASSQNRGQDTRYF.

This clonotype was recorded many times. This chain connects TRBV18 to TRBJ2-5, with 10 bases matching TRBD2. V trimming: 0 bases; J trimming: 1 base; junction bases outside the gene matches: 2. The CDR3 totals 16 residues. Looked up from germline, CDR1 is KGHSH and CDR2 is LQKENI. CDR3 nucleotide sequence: TGTGCCAGCTCACCACCCGCTAGCGGGGGCCAAGAGACCCAGTACTTC. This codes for CASSPPASGGQETQYF.

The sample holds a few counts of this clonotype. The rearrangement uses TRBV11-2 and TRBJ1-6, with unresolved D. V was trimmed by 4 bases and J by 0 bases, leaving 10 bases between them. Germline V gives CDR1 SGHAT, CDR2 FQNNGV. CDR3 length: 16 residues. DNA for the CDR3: TGTGCCAGCAGCTCAACCACGAGCTCCTATAATTCACCCCTCCACTTT. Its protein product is CASSSTTSSYNSPLHF.

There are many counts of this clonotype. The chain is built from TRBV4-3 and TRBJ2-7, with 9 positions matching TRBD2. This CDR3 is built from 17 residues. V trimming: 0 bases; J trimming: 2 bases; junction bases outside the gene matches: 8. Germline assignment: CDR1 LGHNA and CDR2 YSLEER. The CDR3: CASSQDSPAGGPYEQYF. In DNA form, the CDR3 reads TGCGCCAGCAGCCAAGATTCCCCAGCGGGGGGTCCCTACGAGCAGTACTTC.

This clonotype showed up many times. CDR3 region: CASSLTGGFQDTQYF. CDR3 in DNA: TGTGCCAGCAGCTTGACGGGGGGCTTTCAAGATACGCAGTATTTT. The rearrangement links TRBV7-2 to TRBJ2-3, with a tentative D call TRBD2 (7 bases). CDR3 length equals 15 residues. V was clipped by 3 bases and J by 5 bases, with 15 bases between them. Germline loops: CDR1 SGHTA, CDR2 FQGNSA.

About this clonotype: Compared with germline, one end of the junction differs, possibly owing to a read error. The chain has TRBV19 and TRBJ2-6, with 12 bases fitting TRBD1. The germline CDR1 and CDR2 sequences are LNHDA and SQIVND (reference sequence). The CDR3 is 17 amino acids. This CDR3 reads CASSLGQGAHGANILTF. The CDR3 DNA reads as TGTGCCAGTAGCTTGGGACAGGGGGCTCACGGGGCCAACATCCTGACTTTC.

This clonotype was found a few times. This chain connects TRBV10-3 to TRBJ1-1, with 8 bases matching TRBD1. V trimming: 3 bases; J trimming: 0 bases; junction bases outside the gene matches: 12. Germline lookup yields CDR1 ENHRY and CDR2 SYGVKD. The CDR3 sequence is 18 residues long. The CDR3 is CAISEISGTGDLNTEAFF. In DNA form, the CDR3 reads TGTGCCATCAGTGAAATATCTGGGACAGGCGACCTGAACACTGAAGCTTTCTTT.

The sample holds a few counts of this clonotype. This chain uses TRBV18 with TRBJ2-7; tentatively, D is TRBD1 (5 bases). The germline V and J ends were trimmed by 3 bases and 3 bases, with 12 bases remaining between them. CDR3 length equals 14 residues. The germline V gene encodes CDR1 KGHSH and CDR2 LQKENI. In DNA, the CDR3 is TGTGCCAGCTCACCGGGGCTGGGCCTCTACGAGCAGTACTTC. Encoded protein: CASSPGLGLYEQYF.

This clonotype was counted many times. This chain's CDR3 is CASSYSDGPPRDEQFF. The CDR3 DNA is TGTGCCAGCAGTTACTCCGATGGACCCCCCCGGGATGAGCAGTTCTTC. The V and J genes are TRBV6-6 and TRBJ2-1; unclear D gene. The CDR3 spans 16 residues. Germline V lookup: CDR1 MNHNY, CDR2 SVGAGI (reference sequence). Deletions cut 0 bases from V and 8 bases from J, with 17 bases between.

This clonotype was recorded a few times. The CDR3 here is CAWSFTLNTEAFF. Here the CDR3 DNA reads TGTGCCTGGAGTTTCACCTTGAACACTGAAGCTTTCTTT. The V call is TRBV30, the J call TRBJ1-1; no reliable D call. Trimming shortened V by 2 bases and J by 0 bases, and 7 bases separated the two germline ends. Germline-derived CDR1 and CDR2 are GTSNPN and SVGIG (reference sequence). The CDR3 has 13 amino acids.

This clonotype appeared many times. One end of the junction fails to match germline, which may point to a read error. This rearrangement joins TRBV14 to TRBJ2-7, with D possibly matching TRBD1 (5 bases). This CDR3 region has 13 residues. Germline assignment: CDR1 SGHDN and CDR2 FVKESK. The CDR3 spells CASSLVSSQASTF. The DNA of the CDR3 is TGTGCCAGCAGCCTAGTGTCTTCACAGGCAAGTACGTTC.